A selection of T cell receptor beta chains follows, all from one sample in a study of blood T cell repertoires in COVID-19. The data were produced by immunoSEQ multiplex PCR, yet TCRdb's version contains in-frame clones alone and is incomplete. The table includes nearly 300,000 clones, around 88% detected once. Sequenced: peripheral blood. The receptors were sampled from a woman under 40 who had recovered from COVID-19. Each CDR3 is given without its conserved first and last residue. The D gene is left open where the match is weak.

v_gene,len,d_gene,CDR3aa
TRBV29-1,11,TRBD1,SVQTGGKAPLH
TRBV20-1,11,-,SASRDMTYEQY
TRBV7-2,13,-,ASSLFWGSGEKLF
TRBV18,12,TRBD1,ASSPPYRGYEQY
TRBV30,13,TRBD1,AWSLVRQGHYGYT
TRBV5-4,12,TRBD1,ASSLVGQGYEQY
TRBV15,13,TRBD2,ATSRGASGGNEQY
TRBV28,13,TRBD1,ASSLMGQQNYGYT
TRBV5-4,12,-,ASSLAVQFNEQF
TRBV5-1,14,-,ASSFSSARGDYEQY
TRBV27,13,-,ASSLSPGTREKLF
TRBV13,15,TRBD2,ASSLRTSGGATDTQY
TRBV6-2/TRBV6-3,14,TRBD2,ASSGLAGTRGYEQY
TRBV5-1,14,-,ASSLLGAPSGETQY
TRBV30,14,-,AWSALAPNSGNTIY
TRBV6-4,14,-,ASSHHRQAGNQPQH
TRBV28,11,-,ASSWGVGNEQF
TRBV4-1,16,TRBD1,ASSQESMVGQSNEKLF
TRBV30,11,-,AWRDTQGGPQH
TRBV16,12,-,ASSQQGGSSGYT
TRBV3-1/TRBV3-2,13,-,ASSHSGTANTEAF
TRBV3-1/TRBV3-2,11,-,ASSQLAGRGYT
TRBV5-6,12,-,ASSLIGDSYEQY
TRBV5-6,15,TRBD1,ASSRKPGQGSNQPQH
TRBV27,12,TRBD1,ASSSRTGYETQY
TRBV19,13,-,ASSALETPYNEQF
TRBV10-1,10,-,ASSRTGDEQY